This T cell receptor beta chain is drawn from a study of OX40 agonist ivuxolimab in advanced cancers. At the level of the study: Patients in the trial were receiving intravenous ivuxolimab every 2 weeks, at doses of 0.01 to 10 mg/kg. Dose-escalation cases comprised hepatocellular carcinoma, melanoma, renal cell or head and neck cancer. Two cutaneous melanoma patients and one hepatocellular carcinoma patient, three in all, had partial responses.

The germline V and J ends were trimmed by 2 bases and 8 bases, with 15 bases remaining between them. This CDR3 has 14 amino acids. Germline V gene data show CDR1 as WSHSY and CDR2 as SAAADI. This clone was counted between two and nine times. The table came from immunoSEQ multiplex PCR; TCRdb's copy has only in-frame clones and leaves some out. The sample has roughly 56,000 clones, 86% seen once; the top ten hold more than 2.5%. The source was CD4+ or CD8+ T cells sorted from blood, collected in a trial of the OX40 agonist ivuxolimab. The receptor was isolated from an adult with an advanced solid tumor such as melanoma, head and neck, liver or kidney cancer. The V and J genes are TRBV10-2 and TRBJ1-2; no clear D. DNA for the CDR3: TGCGCCAGCAGTGAGGAAGTAGGCGCGGTGGGCTACACCTTC. Its translation is CASSEEVGAVGYTF.